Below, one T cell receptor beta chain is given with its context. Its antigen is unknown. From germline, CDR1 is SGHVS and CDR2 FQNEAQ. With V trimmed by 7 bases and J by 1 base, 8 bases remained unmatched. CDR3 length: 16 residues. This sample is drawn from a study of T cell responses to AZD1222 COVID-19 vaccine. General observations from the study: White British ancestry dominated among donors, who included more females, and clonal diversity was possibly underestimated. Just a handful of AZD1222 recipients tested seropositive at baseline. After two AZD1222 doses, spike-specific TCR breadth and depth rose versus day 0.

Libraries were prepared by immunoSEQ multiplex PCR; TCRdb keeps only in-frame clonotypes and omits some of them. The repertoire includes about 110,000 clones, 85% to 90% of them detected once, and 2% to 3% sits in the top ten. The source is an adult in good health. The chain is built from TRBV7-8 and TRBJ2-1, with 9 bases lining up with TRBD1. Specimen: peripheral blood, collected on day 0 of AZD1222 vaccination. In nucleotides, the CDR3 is TGTGCCAGCACGCTGAAACAGGGGGCATCCTACAATGAGCAGTTCTTC. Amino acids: CASTLKQGASYNEQFF.